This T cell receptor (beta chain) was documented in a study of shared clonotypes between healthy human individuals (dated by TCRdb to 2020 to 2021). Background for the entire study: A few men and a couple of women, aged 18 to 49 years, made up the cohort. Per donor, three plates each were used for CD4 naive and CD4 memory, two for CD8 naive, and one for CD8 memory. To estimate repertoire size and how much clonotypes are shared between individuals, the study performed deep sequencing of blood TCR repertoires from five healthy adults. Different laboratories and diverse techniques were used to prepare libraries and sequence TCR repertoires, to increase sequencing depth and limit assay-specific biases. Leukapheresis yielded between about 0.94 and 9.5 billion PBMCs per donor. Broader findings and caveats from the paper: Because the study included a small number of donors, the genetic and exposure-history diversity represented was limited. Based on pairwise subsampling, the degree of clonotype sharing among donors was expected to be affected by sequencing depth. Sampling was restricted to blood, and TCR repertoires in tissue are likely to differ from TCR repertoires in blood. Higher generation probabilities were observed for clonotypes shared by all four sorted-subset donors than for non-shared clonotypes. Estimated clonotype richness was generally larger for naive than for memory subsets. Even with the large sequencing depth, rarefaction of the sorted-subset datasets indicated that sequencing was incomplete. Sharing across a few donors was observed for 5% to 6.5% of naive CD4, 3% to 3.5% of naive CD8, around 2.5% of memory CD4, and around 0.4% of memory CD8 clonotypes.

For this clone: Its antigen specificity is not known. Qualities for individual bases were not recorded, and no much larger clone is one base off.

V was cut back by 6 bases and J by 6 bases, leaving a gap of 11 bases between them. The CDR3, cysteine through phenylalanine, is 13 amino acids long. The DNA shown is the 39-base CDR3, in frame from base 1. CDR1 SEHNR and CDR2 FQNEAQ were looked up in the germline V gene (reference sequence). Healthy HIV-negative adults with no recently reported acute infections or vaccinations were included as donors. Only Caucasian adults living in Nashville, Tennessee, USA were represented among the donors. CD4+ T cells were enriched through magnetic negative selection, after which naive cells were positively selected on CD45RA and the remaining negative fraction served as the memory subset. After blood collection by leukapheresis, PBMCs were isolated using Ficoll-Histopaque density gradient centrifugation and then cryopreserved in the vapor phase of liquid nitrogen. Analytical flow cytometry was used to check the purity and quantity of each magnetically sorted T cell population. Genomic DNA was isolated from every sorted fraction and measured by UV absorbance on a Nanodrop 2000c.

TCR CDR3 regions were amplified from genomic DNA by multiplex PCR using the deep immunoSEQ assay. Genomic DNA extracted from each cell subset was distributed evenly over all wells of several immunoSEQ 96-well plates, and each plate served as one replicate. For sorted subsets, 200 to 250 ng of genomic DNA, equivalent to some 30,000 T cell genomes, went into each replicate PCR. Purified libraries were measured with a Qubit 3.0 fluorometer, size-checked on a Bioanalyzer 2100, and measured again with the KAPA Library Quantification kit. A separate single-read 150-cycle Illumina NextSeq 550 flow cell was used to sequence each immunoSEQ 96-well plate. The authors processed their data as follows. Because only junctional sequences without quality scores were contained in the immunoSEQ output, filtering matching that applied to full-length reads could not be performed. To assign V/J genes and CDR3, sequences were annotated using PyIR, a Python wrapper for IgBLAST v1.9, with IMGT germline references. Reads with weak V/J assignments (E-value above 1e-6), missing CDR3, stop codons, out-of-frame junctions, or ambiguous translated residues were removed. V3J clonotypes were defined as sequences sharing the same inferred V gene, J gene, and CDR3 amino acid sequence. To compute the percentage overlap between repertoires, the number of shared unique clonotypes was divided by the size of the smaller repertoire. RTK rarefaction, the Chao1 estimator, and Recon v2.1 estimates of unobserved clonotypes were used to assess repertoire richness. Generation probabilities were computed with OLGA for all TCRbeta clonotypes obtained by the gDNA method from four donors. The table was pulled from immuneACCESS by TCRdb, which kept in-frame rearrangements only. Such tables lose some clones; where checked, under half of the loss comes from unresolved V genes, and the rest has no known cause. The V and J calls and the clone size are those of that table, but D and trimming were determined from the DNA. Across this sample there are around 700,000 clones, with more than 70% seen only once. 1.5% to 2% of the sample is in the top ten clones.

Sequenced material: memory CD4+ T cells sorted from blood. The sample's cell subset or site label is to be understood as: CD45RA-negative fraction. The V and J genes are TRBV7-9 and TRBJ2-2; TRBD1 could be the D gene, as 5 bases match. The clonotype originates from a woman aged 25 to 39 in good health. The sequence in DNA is TGTGCCAGCAGGTTAACAGGCCCCGGGGAGCTGTTTTTT. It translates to CASRLTGPGELFF.